The entry below gives a single TCR beta chain sequence along with its context. The data derive from a study of tumor T cells in aggressive B-cell lymphoma. Assay used: immunoSEQ multiplex PCR; TCRdb lists only in-frame clones, some missing. The sample lists about 2,600 clones; approximately 81% were seen once. CDR1 KGHSY and CDR2 FQNENV come from the germline V gene. Deletions cut 0 bases from V and 0 bases from J, with 8 bases between. This CDR3 contains 15 residues. The chain is built from TRBV16 and TRBJ2-5; D remains unclear. The specimen sequenced was tumor tissue. This receptor was obtained from an adult with diffuse large B cell lymphoma. The CDR3 region has the DNA TGTGCCAGCAGCCAATCGGGCCAGTACCAAGAGACCCAGTACTTC. It yields the protein CASSQSGQYQETQYF. The full variable domain, with the rest looked up from reference TRBV16 and TRBJ2-5, is GEEVAQTPKHLVRGEGQKAKLYCAPIKGHSYVFWYQQVLKNEFKFLISFQNENVFDETGMPKERFSAKCLPNSPCSLEIQATKLEDSAVYFCASSQSGQYQETQYFGPGTRLLVL.